These 27 T cell receptor beta chains were sequenced from one sample in a study of cytomegalovirus exposure and HLA in healthy donors. The PCR ran on 60 Vbeta and 13 Jbeta primers. Measured with immunoSEQ multiplex PCR; TCRdb has only the in-frame clones, and not every one. The sample holds 140,000 or so clones, 68% seen once. Sequenced: PBMCs. The receptors originated from a man in his 60s in good health and CMV-seronegative.

CDR3 residues: CAWSPRTNQPQHF. For the CDR3, the DNA is TGTGCCTGGAGTCCCCGGACTAATCAGCCCCAGCATTTT. The rearrangement uses TRBV30 and TRBJ1-5; D call uncertain. Trimming removed 2 bases from V and 4 bases from J, with 9 bases in between. There are 13 residues in the CDR3. Per germline, CDR1 GTSNPN and CDR2 SVGIG (reference sequence).

The rearrangement joins TRBV25-1 to TRBJ2-3, with D unclear. The CDR3 runs 15 residues. Trimming removed 4 bases at V and 1 base at J, with 12 bases between. Germline V gene lookup returns CDR1 MGHDK and CDR2 SYGVNS. The CDR3, as DNA: TGTGCCAGCAGTGGACTTGGCGCGGGCACAGATACGCAGTATTTT. Translating gives CASSGLGAGTDTQYF.

V usage is TRBV28 and J usage is TRBJ2-1; TRBD2 agrees at 10 bases. Per germline, CDR1 MDHEN and CDR2 SYDVKM. There are 17 residues in the CDR3. The J segment lost 4 bases and the V segment lost 2 bases, leaving 8 bases of the junction unmatched. The CDR3 loop reads CASSLNLAGVRYNEQFF. In DNA, the CDR3 is TGTGCCAGCAGTTTAAACCTAGCGGGAGTGAGGTACAATGAGCAGTTCTTC.

This clone appeared a few times. The chain joins TRBV10-1 to TRBJ2-1, with 8 nucleotides matching TRBD2. Germline assignment: CDR1 WNHNN and CDR2 SYGVQD (reference sequence). The CDR3 loop spans 12 amino acids. V lost 6 bases and J lost 10; bases outside the gene matches: 5. DNA of the CDR3: TGCGCCAGCAGCCTCGGGACTAGGGAGCAGTTCTTC. This sequence encodes CASSLGTREQFF.

In its sample, this clone was seen a few times. The chain recombines TRBV14 with TRBJ2-3; the match to TRBD2 covers 9 bases. The germline V gene has CDR1 SGHDN and CDR2 FVKESK. CDR3 size: 19 residues. V dropped 0 bases and J dropped 3; count of bases not matched to a gene: 13. CDR3 sequence (DNA): TGTGCCAGCAGCCAAGATCGACCTACTTTAGCGGGAGTGACAGATACGCAGTATTTT. The encoded protein is CASSQDRPTLAGVTDTQYF.

The chain couples TRBV6-6 to TRBJ2-7; the D gene is possibly TRBD2 (6 bases). The CDR3 runs to 14 residues. Trimming removed 7 bases at V and 0 bases at J, with 13 bases between. In germline, CDR1 is MNHNY, CDR2 SVGAGI (reference sequence). CDR3 loop: CASKGLTSSYEQYF. The CDR3 coding sequence is TGTGCCAGCAAGGGACTGACAAGCTCCTACGAGCAGTACTTC.

This chain links TRBV5-1 with TRBJ1-1; weak D call: TRBD1 (5 bases). CDR1 and CDR2 (germline): SGHRS, YFSETQ. Trimming removed 4 bases from V and 4 bases from J, with 17 bases in between. The CDR3 extends over 15 amino acids. In nucleotides, the CDR3 is TGCGCCAGCAGCGCCTTTGGGGAAGGGGCCACTGAAGCTTTCTTT. Translated: CASSAFGEGATEAFF.

This clone was found once. The rearrangement links TRBV5-1 to TRBJ2-1; 14 bases are shared with TRBD2. The CDR3 contains 15 residues. Germline CDR1 SGHRS, CDR2 YFSETQ. V shed 3 bases, J shed 9 bases, and the junction held 5 bases outside the gene matches. CDR3 sequence: CASSYGTSGGSEQFF. Here the CDR3 DNA reads TGCGCCAGCAGCTATGGGACTAGCGGGGGAAGTGAGCAGTTCTTC.

CDR3 DNA sequence: TGTGCCAGCAGCTTCGACGGGAGGAGCCACAATGAGCAGTTCTTC. This translates into CASSFDGRSHNEQFF. V usage is TRBV7-3 and J usage is TRBJ2-1, with TRBD2 identical over 7 bases. Germline assignment: CDR1 SGHTA and CDR2 FQGTGA. Germline trimming cut 3 bases from V and 5 bases from J; bases unmatched to any gene: 7. There are 15 residues in the CDR3.

The chain employs TRBV7-9 and TRBJ1-5; TRBD1 is a possible D gene (6 bases). The CDR3 spans 16 residues. The V gene lost 2 bases and the J gene lost 1 base, with 12 bases spanning the gap. Germline loops: CDR1 SEHNR, CDR2 FQNEAQ (reference sequence). In DNA, the CDR3 is TGTGCCAGCAGCTTAAGAACAGGGAGAAGCAATCAGCCCCAGCATTTT. Protein sequence: CASSLRTGRSNQPQHF.

The J gene is TRBJ1-1, the V gene TRBV5-1; 9 bases line up with TRBD1. The CDR3 is made up of 16 amino acids. Looked up from germline, CDR1 is SGHRS and CDR2 is YFSETQ. The junction had 8 bases not matched to a gene; V was cut back by 4 bases and J by 1 base. CDR3 coding DNA: TGCGCCAGCAGCCCCGGACAGGGGAGGCAGAACACTGAAGCTTTCTTT. As protein: CASSPGQGRQNTEAFF.

The sample holds a few counts of this clone. The chain uses TRBV11-2 and TRBJ1-1, with no clear D. The ends were cut back, 5 bases at V and 8 bases at J, with 12 bases in the middle. Germline V gene data show CDR1 as SGHAT and CDR2 as FQNNGV. The CDR3 extends over 12 amino acids. CDR3 in amino acids: CASSSTSAEAFF. CDR3 DNA: TGTGCCAGCAGCAGTACATCCGCCGAAGCTTTCTTT.

V gene TRBV5-1 combines with J gene TRBJ1-5; TRBD1 is a possible D gene (5 bases). Germline loops: CDR1 SGHRS, CDR2 YFSETQ. CDR3 length: 16 residues. Trimming shortened V by 0 bases and J by 5 bases, and 15 bases separated the two germline ends. The CDR3: CASSLGDRGGDQPQHF. The CDR3 DNA sequence: TGCGCCAGCAGCTTGGGGGACCGGGGGGGAGATCAGCCCCAGCATTTT.

This clone was seen only a few times. This chain links TRBV19 with TRBJ2-3; D gene ambiguous. CDR3 length: 12 residues. Germline CDR1 is LNHDA and CDR2 is SQIVND (reference sequence). Trimming took 5 bases from V and 4 from J, leaving 7 bases between them. The chain's CDR3 is CASSFLADTQYF. CDR3 nucleotides: TGTGCCAGTAGTTTCCTCGCAGATACGCAGTATTTT.

V gene TRBV7-9 combines with J gene TRBJ2-5; 7 nucleotides match TRBD2. V shed 4 bases and J 4 bases; nucleotides not matched to a gene: 6. CDR3 size: 14 residues. The germline gives CDR1 SEHNR, CDR2 FQNEAQ (reference sequence). The CDR3 loop is CASSSWTSGETQYF. As DNA, the CDR3 is TGTGCCAGCAGCTCCTGGACTAGTGGAGAGACCCAGTACTTC.

The rearrangement joins TRBV15 to TRBJ2-3; TRBD2 matches at 13 bases. V lost 8 bases, J lost 5 bases, and 1 base stayed unmatched. Germline CDR1 and CDR2: LNHNV and YYDKDF (reference sequence). CDR3 size: 13 residues. DNA of the CDR3: TGTGCCACCGGGACTAGCGGGATAGATACGCAGTATTTT. Translating gives CATGTSGIDTQYF.

This chain joins TRBV27 and TRBJ1-6; D is ambiguous. V lost 6 bases to trimming and J lost 9 bases, with 12 bases between them. Germline CDR1 MNHEY, CDR2 SMNVEV (reference sequence). The CDR3 consists of 13 residues. CDR3 sequence reads: CASRPALSSPLHF. The DNA of the CDR3 is TGTGCCAGCAGACCTGCTCTCAGTTCACCCCTCCACTTT.

V usage is TRBV7-9 and J usage is TRBJ2-1, with 7 bases matching TRBD2. Germline assignment: CDR1 SEHNR and CDR2 FQNEAQ (reference sequence). This CDR3 region has 15 residues. J was trimmed by 2 bases and V by 2 bases; bases with no gene match: 3. The CDR3 DNA follows: TGTGCCAGCAGCTTAATAGCGGGTGCCTACAATGAGCAGTTCTTC. Amino acids: CASSLIAGAYNEQFF.

The chain employs TRBV27 and TRBJ2-7; 9 bases are a match to TRBD1. CDR1 is MNHEY, CDR2 SMNVEV, per germline (reference sequence). The V and J ends lost 5 bases and 2 bases, in that order; junction bases with no gene match: 7. The CDR3 is 15 amino acids. CDR3 amino acids: CASSPDRGSPYEQYF. As DNA, the CDR3 is TGTGCCAGCAGTCCCGACAGGGGGTCCCCCTACGAGCAGTACTTC.

The sample holds one count of this clone. The chain employs TRBV2 and TRBJ2-1; 12 bases fit TRBD2. The length of the CDR3 is 16 residues. CDR1 and CDR2 (germline): SNHLY, FYNNEI. With V trimmed by 5 bases and J by 5 bases, 7 bases remained unmatched. As DNA, the CDR3 is TGTGCCAGCAGTCAGACTAGCGGGGGCTTGAACAATGAGCAGTTCTTC. Encoded protein: CASSQTSGGLNNEQFF. Full variable domain (remainder filled in from reference TRBV2 and TRBJ2-1): EPEVTQTPSHQVTQMGQEVILRCVPISNHLYFYWYRQILGQKVEFLVSFYNNEISEKSEIFDDQFSVERPDGSNFTLKIRSTKLEDSAMYFCASSQTSGGLNNEQFFGPGTRLTVL.

The rearrangement joins TRBV5-4 to TRBJ2-7; 7 positions agree with TRBD2. The CDR3 covers 13 residues. The germline V gene has CDR1 SGHNT and CDR2 YYREEE (reference sequence). V was clipped by 4 bases and J by 2 bases; unmatched bases: 3. The CDR3 nucleotides are TGTGCCAGCAGCACCCTAGCGGCCTACGAGCAGTACTTC. Its translation: CASSTLAAYEQYF.

The chain is built from TRBV5-1 and TRBJ1-1; D call uncertain. Per the germline V gene, CDR1 is SGHRS and CDR2 is YFSETQ. V was pared by 0 bases and J by 0 bases, with 9 bases between. The length of the CDR3 is 15 residues. The CDR3 is CASSLAPGMNTEAFF. For the CDR3, the DNA is TGCGCCAGCAGCTTGGCCCCAGGAATGAACACTGAAGCTTTCTTT.

This clone came up a few times. The V call is TRBV6-1, the J call TRBJ2-7; 8 nucleotides align to TRBD1. The CDR3 extends over 16 amino acids. Germline V gives CDR1 MNHNS, CDR2 SASEGT. V lost 3 bases to trimming and J lost 3 bases; unmatched junction nucleotides: 10. CDR3 nucleotides: TGTGCCAGCAGTGACCTGTGGACAGGGTCGGACTACGAGCAGTACTTC. Translated: CASSDLWTGSDYEQYF.

The V and J genes are TRBV5-1 and TRBJ2-2; 8 nucleotides line up with TRBD1. J was trimmed by 3 bases and V by 1 base; bases with no gene match: 5. CDR1 and CDR2 from the germline V gene are SGHRS and YFSETQ. The CDR3 runs 16 residues. The CDR3 is CASSLLQGADTGELFF. The CDR3 region has the DNA TGCGCCAGCAGCTTGTTGCAGGGGGCCGACACCGGGGAGCTGTTTTTT.

V and J are TRBV18 and TRBJ2-5; D may be TRBD1 (5 bases). The germline gives CDR1 KGHSH, CDR2 LQKENI. The V end was cut by 0 bases, the J end by 7 bases, with 9 bases between. The CDR3 runs to 13 residues. CDR3 DNA sequence: TGTGCCAGCTCACCACCGCCAGGGTGGACCCAGTACTTC. It specifies CASSPPPGWTQYF.

The chain links TRBV7-3 to TRBJ1-2, with a possible D match to TRBD1 (5 bases). Germline V gives CDR1 SGHTA, CDR2 FQGTGA. Deletions cut 5 bases from V and 6 bases from J, with 16 bases between. The CDR3 loop spans 14 amino acids. The CDR3 DNA is TGTGCCAGCAGCCCTCGGCCAGGGTTGGATGGCTACACCTTC. As protein: CASSPRPGLDGYTF.

The gene calls are TRBV29-1 and TRBJ1-2; no clear D. Looked up from germline, CDR1 is SQVTM and CDR2 is ANQGSEA. CDR3 length: 12 amino acids. The ends were cut back, 6 bases at V and 4 bases at J, with 12 bases in the middle. CDR3 region: CSVQWAIYGYTF. Here the CDR3 DNA reads TGCAGCGTGCAATGGGCAATCTATGGCTACACCTTC.